The sequence of this TCR beta chain was determined in a study of blood T cell repertoires in COVID-19. Germline V CDR1 and CDR2: LNHDA, SQIVND (reference sequence). After removal of 4 bases from V and 1 base from J, the junction contained 5 bases not matched to a gene. This CDR3 is built from 18 residues. Original analysis: Amplification from reference gene primers served as the basis for estimated nucleated cell counts. Sequencing used immunoSEQ multiplex PCR; TCRdb keeps in-frame clones, though not all of them. Clone size and the V and J calls come from that table; the DNA yielded D and trimming. The table shows around 250,000 clones, with 89% occurring only once.

The receptor was isolated from a woman in her thirties or forties who had recovered from COVID-19. The sample comprised peripheral blood. This chain joins TRBV19 and TRBJ2-1, with 15 bases that match TRBD2. The CDR3 DNA follows: TGTGCCAGTAGTACCGGACTAGCGGGAGGGCCTTCCTACAATGAGCAGTTCTTC. The encoded protein is CASSTGLAGGPSYNEQFF.